These 31 T cell receptor beta chains were all obtained from the same sample, sequenced in a study of cytomegalovirus exposure and HLA in healthy donors. The PCR contained 60 Vbeta and 13 Jbeta primers. TCRdb's copy holds only in-frame clones and misses some; the assay was immunoSEQ multiplex PCR. The data hold about 95,000 clones, with roughly two thirds observed a single time. Sequencing was done on a sample of PBMCs. The receptors were gathered from a woman aged 45-65 years in good health and CMV-seropositive.

The gene calls are TRBV5-8 and TRBJ2-1; 12 bases fit TRBD1. Germline V CDR1 and CDR2: SGHTS, YDEGEE. The ends lost 2 bases at V and 8 bases at J; junction bases unmatched: 5. The CDR3 has 15 amino acids. CDR3 nucleotides: TGTGCCAGCAGCTTAGGGACAGGGGGCATGGATGAGCAGTTCTTC. It yields the protein CASSLGTGGMDEQFF.

This clone was counted a single time. The V and J genes are TRBV7-9 and TRBJ2-1; no reliable D call. This CDR3 has 13 amino acids. Germline CDR1 reads SEHNR; CDR2 reads FQNEAQ (reference sequence). The V end lost 9 bases, the J end lost 0 bases, and 9 bases lay between the germline ends. For the CDR3, the DNA is TGTGCCAGTGGGTACAGCTCCTACAATGAGCAGTTCTTC. This sequence encodes CASGYSSYNEQFF.

The rearrangement links TRBV12-5 to TRBJ2-7; TRBD2 is a possible D gene (6 bases). Germline lookup yields CDR1 LGHNT and CDR2 FRNRAP. The ends were cut back, 7 bases at V and 0 bases at J, with 22 bases in the middle. CDR3 length: 17 amino acids. For the CDR3, the DNA is TGTGCTAGTGCCCGATTTATTGGGGGGAGAGTCTCCTACGAGCAGTACTTC. Its protein is CASARFIGGRVSYEQYF.

This chain links TRBV11-2 with TRBJ1-1, with 7 bases aligning to TRBD1. The CDR3 length is 15 residues. The germline V gene encodes CDR1 SGHAT and CDR2 FQNNGV. Trimming cost V 4 bases and J 4 bases; bases outside gene matches: 9. The DNA of the CDR3 is TGTGCCAGCAGCTGGAGTGGGGCAGGGGGCACTGAAGCTTTCTTT. Encoded protein: CASSWSGAGGTEAFF.

The genes are TRBV4-1 and TRBJ1-2, with 8 positions matching TRBD1. The CDR3 spans 14 residues. The V segment lost 3 bases and the J segment 10 bases; nucleotides outside the gene matches: 10. CDR1 is MGHRA, CDR2 YSYEKL, per germline. CDR3 protein: CASSHPPSGQDYTF. CDR3 nucleotides: TGCGCCAGCAGCCATCCACCGTCGGGACAGGACTACACCTTC.

The chain couples TRBV5-1 to TRBJ1-1, with 8 bases fitting TRBD1. The CDR3 sequence is 15 residues long. Germline CDR1 and CDR2: SGHRS and YFSETQ. V was clipped by 4 bases and J by 1 base; unmatched bases: 6. CDR3 DNA sequence: TGCGCCAGCAGCCCCAGAGACAGGGGGAACACTGAAGCTTTCTTT. This sequence encodes CASSPRDRGNTEAFF.

V is TRBV9 and J is TRBJ2-1, with D possibly matching TRBD2 (6 bases). The CDR3 contains 12 residues. V shed 3 bases and J shed 8 bases, with 9 bases lying between them. Germline V lookup: CDR1 SGDLS, CDR2 YYNGEE. CDR3: CASSGRRDEQFF. The DNA of the CDR3 is TGTGCCAGCAGCGGGAGGAGGGATGAGCAGTTCTTC.

This chain connects TRBV5-6 to TRBJ2-7; 14 positions agree with TRBD2. This CDR3 is 16 amino acids long. From germline, CDR1 is SGHDT and CDR2 YYEEEE. V was pared by 6 bases and J by 4 bases, with 9 bases of the junction left unmatched. The CDR3 DNA reads as TGTGCCAGCACCCTGGCGGGGACTAGCGGGAGATACGAGCAGTACTTC. It yields the protein CASTLAGTSGRYEQYF.

This clone turned up a few times. The V and J genes are TRBV10-3 and TRBJ1-2, with a tentative D call TRBD1 (6 bases). The germline V gene encodes CDR1 ENHRY and CDR2 SYGVKD. V was pared by 3 bases and J by 4 bases, with 9 bases between. The CDR3 has 13 residues. The CDR3 DNA reads TGTGCCATCAGTGAAGACAGGTCCTATGGCTACACCTTC. Translated: CAISEDRSYGYTF.

The genes are TRBV4-1 and TRBJ2-4; TRBD2 matches 10 bases. Per germline, CDR1 MGHRA and CDR2 YSYEKL. V was pared by 6 bases and J by 2 bases, with 7 bases of the junction left unmatched. The CDR3 is made up of 16 amino acids. The CDR3 DNA sequence: TGCGCCAGCAGTACCACTAGCGGGATACCCAAAAACATTCAGTACTTC. This gives the protein CASSTTSGIPKNIQYF.

This clone was observed a few times. The chain has TRBV19 and TRBJ1-4, with a weak D call TRBD1 (5 bases). Germline V gives CDR1 LNHDA, CDR2 SQIVND (reference sequence). Trimming left V 10 bases short and J 2 bases short, with 20 bases between. This CDR3 is 16 amino acids long. CDR3 residues: CATARGVGMTNEKLFF. CDR3 nucleotides: TGTGCCACCGCTCGGGGGGTTGGTATGACTAATGAAAAACTGTTTTTT.

This clone showed up just once. The chain couples TRBV2 to TRBJ1-1, with 7 bases that match TRBD1. V dropped 7 bases and J dropped 4; count of bases not matched to a gene: 9. The CDR3 is made up of 14 amino acids. Germline V gene sequence: CDR1 SNHLY, CDR2 FYNNEI. CDR3 residues: CASIPRDRATEAFF. CDR3 nucleotides: TGTGCCAGCATCCCCCGCGACAGGGCCACTGAAGCTTTCTTT.

This clone was seen only a few times. This rearrangement joins TRBV7-3 to TRBJ2-5; 9 bases line up with TRBD1. The trim removed 3 bases at V and 9 bases at J, leaving 8 bases unmatched. CDR3 length equals 14 residues. Germline V gene data show CDR1 as SGHTA and CDR2 as FQGTGA. The CDR3 DNA reads as TGTGCCAGCAGCTTGACAGGGGGATTTGAAGCCCAGTACTTC. It is translated as CASSLTGGFEAQYF.

As for this clone: The junction shows a germline mismatch at one end, possibly a read error. The chain links TRBV19 to TRBJ2-7; perhaps TRBD2 as D (6 bases). This CDR3 region has 12 residues. The germline V gene encodes CDR1 LNHDA and CDR2 SQIVND (reference sequence). Here the CDR3 reads CATSVRGDEHYF. In DNA, the CDR3 is TGTGCCACCTCCGTGCGGGGTGACGAGCATTACTTC.

This clone was recorded only once. The chain is built from TRBV9 and TRBJ2-7; TRBD1 is a possible D gene (6 bases). Germline values: CDR1 SGDLS, CDR2 YYNGEE. Trimming left V 1 base short and J 2 bases short, with 13 bases between. There are 15 residues in the CDR3. The CDR3 nucleotides read TGTGCCAGCAGCGTAAGAGGGGGTGAGGCCTACGAGCAGTACTTC. It codes for CASSVRGGEAYEQYF. Variable domain in full (rest from reference TRBV9 and TRBJ2-7): DSGVTQTPKHLITATGQRVTLRCSPRSGDLSVYWYQQSLDQGLQFLIQYYNGEERAKGNILERFSAQQFPDLHSELNLSSLELGDSALYFCASSVRGGEAYEQYFGPGTRLTVT.

V gene TRBV6-1 combines with J gene TRBJ2-7, with D unresolved. Germline V lookup: CDR1 MNHNS, CDR2 SASEGT. V was shortened by 8 bases and J by 2 bases, with 4 bases between the two germline ends. This CDR3 contains 10 residues. The CDR3 sequence is CASATYEQYF. CDR3 sequence (DNA): TGTGCCAGCGCGACCTACGAGCAGTACTTC.

The gene calls are TRBV14 and TRBJ2-1, with D perhaps matching TRBD1 (5 bases). The CDR3 covers 16 residues. Trimming removed 2 bases at V and 6 bases at J, with 17 bases between. Per the germline V gene, CDR1 is SGHDN and CDR2 is FVKESK. CDR3 sequence: CASSQYGQGSVNEQFF. The CDR3, as DNA: TGTGCCAGCAGCCAATACGGGCAGGGTTCTGTCAATGAGCAGTTCTTC.

The chain joins TRBV11-2 to TRBJ2-7; D is unresolved. V was pared by 1 base and J by 5 bases, with 6 bases between. Germline CDR1 SGHAT, CDR2 FQNNGV. This CDR3 has 12 residues. CDR3 region: CASSLGPNEQYF. The CDR3 region has the DNA TGTGCCAGCAGCTTAGGGCCAAACGAGCAGTACTTC. Variable domain in full (rest from reference TRBV11-2 and TRBJ2-7): EAGVAQSPRYKIIEKRQSVAFWCNPISGHATLYWYQQILGQGPKLLIQFQNNGVVDDSQLPKDRFSAERLKGVDSTLKIQPAKLEDSAVYLCASSLGPNEQYFGPGTRLTVT.

The genes are TRBV11-2 and TRBJ1-4; D might be TRBD1 (6 bases). This CDR3 is built from 15 residues. Germline V gene lookup returns CDR1 SGHAT and CDR2 FQNNGV. The V and J ends lost 2 bases and 8 bases respectively, with 15 bases between them. The CDR3 DNA is TGTGCCAGCAGCTTAATCGGGGGGCGCGGCGAAAAACTGTTTTTT. Translation: CASSLIGGRGEKLFF.

V usage is TRBV6-1 and J usage is TRBJ2-1; D not resolved. V shed 10 bases and J shed 5 bases, with 9 bases lying between them. The CDR3 is 11 amino acids. Germline CDR1 and CDR2: MNHNS and SASEGT. CDR3 nucleotide sequence: TGTGCCACCTTGAGAGACAATGAGCAGTTCTTC. It is translated as CATLRDNEQFF.

CDR3 loop: CASSYPPRTDYGYTF. The DNA for the CDR3 is TGTGCCAGCAGTTACCCGCCCCGGACAGACTATGGCTACACCTTC. The chain employs TRBV6-6 and TRBJ1-2, with a weak D call TRBD1 (6 bases). V was pared by 2 bases and J by 3 bases, with 13 bases between. The CDR3 length is 15 residues. From germline, CDR1 is MNHNY and CDR2 SVGAGI (reference sequence).

The V and J genes are TRBV6-5 and TRBJ2-1, with TRBD2 matching over 7 bases. CDR1 is MNHEY and CDR2 is SVGAGI in the germline V gene. The length of the CDR3 is 14 residues. Germline trimming cut 6 bases from V and 1 base from J; bases unmatched to any gene: 3. CDR3 in amino acids: CASRGGWSYNEQFF. The CDR3 DNA follows: TGTGCCAGCAGGGGGGGGTGGTCCTACAATGAGCAGTTCTTC.

The V gene is TRBV4-1, the J gene TRBJ2-3; 8 bases align to TRBD1. Germline CDR1 is MGHRA and CDR2 is YSYEKL. Losses at the gene ends were 4 bases for V and 2 bases for J; bases not matched to a gene: 2. CDR3 size: 14 residues. The CDR3 spells CASSPDRATDTQYF. CDR3 bases: TGCGCCAGCAGCCCGGACAGGGCCACAGATACGCAGTATTTT.

The V gene is TRBV7-8, the J gene TRBJ2-1; tentative D call: TRBD2 (5 bases). The CDR3 runs to 14 residues. From germline, CDR1 is SGHVS and CDR2 FQNEAQ. V gave up 2 bases and J gave up 7 bases, with 12 bases separating them. The CDR3 region is CASSLLSTGNEQFF. The CDR3 DNA is TGTGCCAGCAGCTTATTGTCGACGGGGAATGAGCAGTTCTTC.

The chain joins TRBV9 to TRBJ1-1; the D is unclear. V was clipped by 4 bases and J by 3 bases, with 13 bases between them. From germline, CDR1 is SGDLS and CDR2 YYNGEE. The CDR3 contains 14 residues. The CDR3: CASSPTQVHTEAFF. In DNA, the CDR3 is TGTGCCAGCAGCCCGACGCAGGTTCACACTGAAGCTTTCTTT.

J is TRBJ2-7 and V is TRBV28; D not resolved. CDR3 length equals 15 residues. Trimming removed 6 bases from V and 0 bases from J, with 15 bases in between. CDR1 is MDHEN and CDR2 is SYDVKM in the germline V gene. CDR3: CASSLDAFSSYEQYF. The CDR3 DNA reads TGTGCCAGCAGCCTAGACGCCTTTAGCTCCTACGAGCAGTACTTC.

The rearrangement links TRBV2 to TRBJ2-2; TRBD2 might be the D (6 bases). Trimming removed 3 bases at V and 6 bases at J, with 11 bases between. Germline V CDR1 and CDR2: SNHLY, FYNNEI. The CDR3 totals 14 residues. The CDR3 reads CASSEEGFSGELFF. The CDR3 DNA follows: TGTGCCAGCAGTGAGGAGGGCTTCTCCGGGGAGCTGTTTTTT. Full variable domain (remainder filled in from reference TRBV2 and TRBJ2-2): EPEVTQTPSHQVTQMGQEVILRCVPISNHLYFYWYRQILGQKVEFLVSFYNNEISEKSEIFDDQFSVERPDGSNFTLKIRSTKLEDSAMYFCASSEEGFSGELFFGEGSRLTVL.

This clone was detected only a few times. The chain employs TRBV11-1 and TRBJ2-7, with D perhaps matching TRBD2 (5 bases). In germline, CDR1 is SGHAT, CDR2 FQDESV (reference sequence). Trimming pared 5 bases from V and 4 bases from J, leaving 18 bases between. This CDR3 contains 15 residues. The CDR3 DNA follows: TGTGCCAGCAGCACAAGGGAAGAGGGCCGGTACGAGCAGTACTTC. It is translated as CASSTREEGRYEQYF.

The chain has TRBV28 and TRBJ2-5, with 7 bases lining up with TRBD1. V shed 6 bases and J 4 bases; nucleotides not matched to a gene: 5. CDR1 and CDR2 from the germline V gene are MDHEN and SYDVKM. The CDR3 spans 13 residues. The CDR3 is CASSDRAPETQYF. CDR3 sequence (DNA): TGTGCCAGCAGCGACAGGGCACCAGAGACCCAGTACTTC.

The chain couples TRBV29-1 to TRBJ2-1, with TRBD2 identical over 9 bases. This CDR3 is 15 amino acids long. Looked up from germline, CDR1 is SQVTM and CDR2 is ANQGSEA. With V trimmed by 3 bases and J by 5 bases, 8 bases remained unmatched. CDR3 bases: TGCAGCGTTGAGAGGCGGGAGGGCCTGGACAATGAGCAGTTCTTC. Its translation: CSVERREGLDNEQFF.

This chain connects TRBV27 to TRBJ2-1, with 7 bases fitting TRBD1. After removal of 6 bases from V and 9 bases from J, the junction contained 8 bases not matched to a gene. This CDR3 is built from 13 residues. CDR1 and CDR2 from the germline V gene are MNHEY and SMNVEV (reference sequence). The CDR3, as DNA: TGTGCCAGCAGCGGGACAGCCCGGGGTGAGCAGTTCTTC. It specifies CASSGTARGEQFF.